The next 18 T cell receptor beta chains were all read from a single sample in a study of T-cell reconstitution after alpha-beta-depleted transplantation in children. Unique molecular identifiers were incorporated into the prepared TCRbeta library. One entry per CDR3 protein, called by TCRdb with MiXCR from the PCR reads. The sample shows approximately 490,000 distinct CDR3 sequences, roughly a tenth of them seen only once. Sequencing was performed on PBMCs, taken before TCRalphabeta/CD19-depleted stem cell transplant. Every receptor here comes from a child between 2 and 9 years old with inherited bone marrow failure, due to receive a stem cell transplant.

The table lists this clonotype with many counts. The junction does not match germline at one end; this may be a read error. V and J are TRBV7-2 and TRBJ2-7; D may be TRBD1 or TRBD2 (5 bases each). This CDR3 has 15 amino acids. Germline V gene sequence: CDR1 SGHTA, CDR2 FQGNSA. The CDR3 loop reads CASSLTAGSSYEQYF. CDR3 nucleotide sequence: TGCGCCAGCAGCTTGACGGCAGGGAGCTCCTACGAGCAGTACTTC. Drawing the rest from reference TRBV7-2 and TRBJ2-7, the complete variable domain is GAGVSQSPSNKVTEKGKDVELRCDPISGHTALYWYRQSLGQGLEFLIYFQGNSAPDKSGLPSDRFSAERTGGSVSTLTIQRTQQEDSAVYLCASSLTAGSSYEQYFGPGTRLTVT.

As regards this clonotype: Just one base apart from a much larger clone, this may be a read error. The rearrangement joins TRBV9 to TRBJ2-2; D is perhaps TRBD2 (5 bases). The CDR3 contains 17 residues. CDR1 is SGDLS, CDR2 YYNGEE, per germline. DNA for the CDR3: TGTGCCAGCAGCGTAGGGAGCGAAAGACCGAACACCGGGAAGCTGTTTTTT. Residues: CASSVGSERPNTGKLFF. The full variable domain, its missing parts supplied by reference TRBV9 and TRBJ2-2, is DSGVTQTPKHLITATGQRVTLRCSPRSGDLSVYWYQQSLDQGLQFLIQYYNGEERAKGNILERFSAQQFPDLHSELNLSSLELGDSALYFCASSVGSERPNTGKLFFGEGSRLTVL.

The chain has TRBV19 and TRBJ2-1; D uncertain. Germline CDR1 is LNHDA and CDR2 is SQIVND (reference sequence). CDR3 length equals 15 residues. V dropped 3 bases and J dropped 8 bases, with 17 bases sitting between them. The CDR3 here is CASSMRLTLAHEQFF. DNA of the CDR3: TGTGCCAGTAGTATGCGGCTAACCTTAGCCCATGAGCAGTTCTTC. The full variable domain, rest sourced from reference TRBV19 and TRBJ2-1, is DGGITQSPKYLFRKEGQNVTLSCEQNLNHDAMYWYRQDPGQGLRLIYYSQIVNDFQKGDIAEGYSVSREKKESFPLTVTSAQKNPTAFYLCASSMRLTLAHEQFFGPGTRLTVL.

The chain couples TRBV28 to TRBJ1-1; no clear D. The V end lost 1 base, the J end lost 5 bases, and 11 bases lay between the germline ends. In germline, CDR1 is MDHEN, CDR2 SYDVKM. CDR3 length equals 14 residues. CDR3 bases: TGTGCCAGCAGTTTATACCAGGCCATGACTGAAGCTTTCTTT. The encoded protein is CASSLYQAMTEAFF.

This clonotype showed up many times. The gene calls are TRBV6-5 and TRBJ1-1; D is uncertain. Trimming removed 2 bases at V and 3 bases at J, with 7 bases between. The CDR3 sequence is 13 residues long. Germline CDR1 MNHEY, CDR2 SVGAGI. For the CDR3, the DNA is TGTGCCAGCAGTTACATGTGGGACACTGAAGCTTTCTTT. It codes for CASSYMWDTEAFF.

This clonotype has ten or more counts. This sequence joins TRBV7-2 and TRBJ2-2, with D tentatively TRBD1 (5 bases). CDR1 is SGHTA and CDR2 is FQGNSA in the germline V gene. This CDR3 spans 15 amino acids. Trimming left V 0 bases short and J 7 bases short, with 12 bases between. The CDR3 DNA reads as TGTGCCAGCAGCTTAGCGTCCAGGGATGGCGGGGAGCTGTTTTTT. This encodes CASSLASRDGGELFF.

This clonotype was seen ten or more times. The rearrangement joins TRBV28 to TRBJ1-2; the D gene is possibly TRBD1 (6 bases). CDR1 and CDR2 from the germline V gene are MDHEN and SYDVKM. V lost 4 bases and J lost 3, with 12 bases in between. This CDR3 region has 14 residues. In DNA, the CDR3 is TGTGCCAGCAGTTCCCGGGGGGCCTACTATGGCTACACCTTC. It specifies CASSSRGAYYGYTF.

The chain links TRBV27 to TRBJ1-5; weak D call: TRBD1 (5 bases). V lost 5 bases and J lost 2, with 13 bases in between. Germline V lookup: CDR1 MNHEY, CDR2 SMNVEV (reference sequence). The CDR3 contains 15 residues. CDR3 region: CASSQGNRGNQPQHF. The CDR3 nucleotides are TGTGCCAGCAGTCAGGGTAATCGGGGCAATCAGCCCCAGCATTTT.

This clonotype has more than one count but fewer than ten. The V and J genes are TRBV12-3 or TRBV12-4 and TRBJ2-5, with D uncertain. This CDR3 comprises 13 residues. V dropped 3 bases and J dropped 1 base, with 6 bases sitting between them. CDR3 DNA: TGTGCCAGCAGTTTTACTCCCCAAGAGACCCAGTACTTC. Its protein is CASSFTPQETQYF.

The chain combines TRBV6-5 with TRBJ2-2; 10 nucleotides agree with TRBD2. The CDR3 length is 16 residues. V trimming: 3 bases; J trimming: 7 bases; junction bases outside the gene matches: 8. CDR1 and CDR2 from the germline V gene are MNHEY and SVGAGI. The CDR3: CASSYDLAGEDGELFF. For the CDR3, the DNA is TGTGCCAGCAGTTATGATCTAGCGGGAGAGGACGGGGAGCTGTTTTTT.

The sample holds many counts of this clonotype. The chain recombines TRBV7-2 with TRBJ2-2; no reliable D call. Per germline, CDR1 SGHTA and CDR2 FQGNSA. This CDR3 region has 13 residues. Trimming removed 4 bases from V and 3 bases from J, with 6 bases in between. The CDR3 is CASSSQYTGELFF. CDR3 coding DNA: TGTGCCAGCAGCTCCCAATACACCGGGGAGCTGTTTTTT.

The chain carries TRBV18 and TRBJ2-1, with TRBD1 as a possible D gene (6 bases). This CDR3 is built from 15 residues. CDR1 KGHSH and CDR2 LQKENI come from the germline V gene. V lost 3 bases to trimming and J lost 6 bases, with 15 bases between them. The CDR3 DNA reads as TGTGCCAGCTCACCTACGGGACATGGAGGCAATGAGCAGTTCTTC. Translated, it gives CASSPTGHGGNEQFF. The variable domain in full, completed from reference TRBV18 and TRBJ2-1, reads NAGVMQNPRHLVRRRGQEARLRCSPMKGHSHVYWYRQLPEEGLKFMVYLQKENIIDESGMPKERFSAEFPKEGPSILRIQQVVRGDSAAYFCASSPTGHGGNEQFFGPGTRLTVL.

In DNA, the CDR3 is TGCGCCAGCAGCCAAGTTCGTGGAGGGCTACTCCATGGCTACACCTTC. Protein: CASSQVRGGLLHGYTF. The V call is TRBV4-3, the J call TRBJ1-2, with unresolved D. Germline assignment: CDR1 LGHNA and CDR2 YSLEER. The CDR3 runs to 16 residues. V was pared by 1 base and J by 6 bases, with 18 bases between.

On this clonotype itself: A much larger clone lies a single base off, so this may be a read error. V is TRBV4-1 and J is TRBJ2-1; 8 nucleotides agree with TRBD2. CDR1 and CDR2 from the germline V gene are MGHRA and YSYEKL. This CDR3 is 18 amino acids long. J gave up 3 bases and V 0 bases, and 10 bases lay outside the gene matches. The CDR3, as DNA: TGCGCCAGCAGCCAAGACTCTTTTTTGCGGGGGGTCTACAATGAGCAGTTCTTC. It specifies CASSQDSFLRGVYNEQFF.

This clonotype was recorded many times. V and J are TRBV4-2 and TRBJ2-7, with 14 bases matching TRBD2. CDR1 is LGHNA, CDR2 YNFKEQ, per germline. J was trimmed by 7 bases and V by 1 base; bases with no gene match: 3. The CDR3 spans 15 residues. CDR3 residues: CASSQAGLAGVEQYF. CDR3 bases: TGTGCCAGCAGCCAAGCGGGACTAGCGGGAGTTGAGCAGTACTTC.

This clonotype has at least ten counts. The chain joins TRBV7-8 to TRBJ2-3; D call uncertain. The V end lost 4 bases, the J end lost 7 bases, and 9 bases lay between the germline ends. The CDR3 sequence is 12 residues long. Germline V CDR1 and CDR2: SGHVS, FQNEAQ. CDR3 protein: CASSSGVNTQYF. The CDR3 DNA reads TGTGCCAGCAGCTCCGGCGTCAATACGCAGTATTTT.

This clonotype has at least ten counts. The rearrangement links TRBV2 to TRBJ2-7, with 14 bases fitting TRBD2. Germline trimming cut 4 bases from V and 6 bases from J; bases unmatched to any gene: 2. CDR1 is SNHLY, CDR2 FYNNEI, per germline. The CDR3 has 14 residues. CDR3 amino acids: CASSAGLAGAEQYF. Written as DNA, the CDR3 is TGTGCCAGCAGTGCGGGACTAGCGGGAGCCGAGCAGTACTTC.

This clonotype was counted many times. This sequence joins TRBV20-1 and TRBJ2-3; 8 bases match TRBD1. This CDR3 has 14 residues. Looked up from germline, CDR1 is DFQATT and CDR2 is SNEGSKA (reference sequence). Trimming removed 6 bases from V and 2 bases from J; junction bases left unmatched: 7. For the CDR3, the DNA is TGCAGTGCAACCGGGACAGGCAACACAGATACGCAGTATTTT. The encoded protein is CSATGTGNTDTQYF.